There are many counts of the clone carrying this T cell receptor (beta chain). The antigen is unknown. These data originate in a study of human T cells and chemical hapten exposure. General study points: Positive correlation was observed between PT1 expanded TCR counts and patch test score.

One entry per CDR3 protein, called by TCRdb with MiXCR from the RACE reads. In the table there are some 120,000 distinct CDR3 sequences, about 12% of which are singletons. Time point noted: patch test 1, 2 weeks after DPC sensitization. As for treatment: therapeutic diphenylcyclopropenone sensitization with weekly scalp DPC. Source: whole blood, taken in connection with sensitization to the hapten diphenylcyclopropenone (DPC). The TCR was taken from a woman in her forties or fifties with alopecia areata. Some clones in this sample may be carry-over from other donors' samples.

As DNA, the CDR3 is TGTGCCAGCAGTCCAATCTATCCCCCCAACACCGGGGAGCTGTTTTTT. This codes for CASSPIYPPNTGELFF. The chain joins TRBV27 to TRBJ2-2; D is uncertain. CDR1 is MNHEY and CDR2 is SMNVEV in the germline V gene (reference sequence). V lost 5 bases and J lost 2, with 15 bases in between. The CDR3 loop spans 16 amino acids.